These T cell receptor beta chains were read from a single sample in a study of T cell changes during pregnancy in multiple sclerosis. Some clones are missing from TCRdb's copy, which holds only in-frame ones; the method was immunoSEQ multiplex PCR. Of over 35,000 clones detected, around 87% appear once; the ten largest clones hold over 0.45%. The material was CD4+ T cells from peripheral blood mononuclear cells, obtained in the second trimester of pregnancy. These receptor sequences come from a female donor with multiple sclerosis, enrolled in a pregnancy study. The CDR3 runs from the conserved cysteine through the conserved F or W. The D gene is left open where the match is weak. Clone size is stated in some rows and not others, as once, few, many or a class when expanded.

V: TRBV5-8; size: -; J: TRBJ1-4; D: -; DNA: TGTGCCAGCAGCTTGGAATCCAGGGGTGATGAAAAACTGTTTTTT; CDR3: CASSLESRGDEKLFF
V: TRBV2; size: -; J: TRBJ2-5; D: TRBD1; DNA: TGTGCCAGCCCGCTCGACAGGGGAAAGCGAGAGACCCAGTACTTC; CDR3: CASPLDRGKRETQYF
V: TRBV6-5; size: -; J: TRBJ1-2; D: -; DNA: TGTGCCAGCAGTTACCTCAGGGGCTCTGGCTACACCTTC; CDR3: CASSYLRGSGYTF
V: TRBV19; size: -; J: TRBJ2-3; D: TRBD2; DNA: TGTGCCAGTAGTATATACGTGGGAGGGCCAGTTGGAGATACGCAGTATTTT; CDR3: CASSIYVGGPVGDTQYF
V: TRBV9; size: -; J: TRBJ2-3; D: TRBD2; DNA: TGTGCCAGCAGCGTAGGACTCCGAGGGGCGGGAGTATACAATACGCAGTATTTT; CDR3: CASSVGLRGAGVYNTQYF
V: TRBV6-6; size: -; J: TRBJ1-2; D: TRBD1; DNA: TGTGCCAGCAGGAACAACAGGGGGAGCAACTATGGCTACACCTTC; CDR3: CASRNNRGSNYGYTF
V: TRBV5-1; size: -; J: TRBJ2-3; D: TRBD1; DNA: TGCGCCAGCAGCTTTCAGGGGGCTGGTACAGATACGCAGTATTTT; CDR3: CASSFQGAGTDTQYF
V: TRBV19; size: few; J: TRBJ1-3; D: TRBD1; DNA: TGTGCCAGTAGTATGGACAGGGGAGACACCATATATTTT; CDR3: CASSMDRGDTIYF
V: TRBV6-7; size: -; J: TRBJ2-7; D: TRBD1; DNA: TGTGCCAGCAGTTTCCTCGGGACAGAAACCTACGAGCAGTACTTC; CDR3: CASSFLGTETYEQYF
V: TRBV5-4; size: -; J: TRBJ2-6; D: TRBD1; DNA: TGTGCCAGCAGCTCCGGGACAGCGAGGTCTGGGGCCAACGTCCTGACTTTC; CDR3: CASSSGTARSGANVLTF
V: TRBV18; size: once; J: TRBJ2-6; D: -; DNA: TGTGCCAGCTCACCAGAGAAAGCTGGGGCCAACGTCCTGACTTTC; CDR3: CASSPEKAGANVLTF
V: TRBV13; size: -; J: TRBJ2-5; D: TRBD2; DNA: TGTGCCAGCAGCTTAGTCGGGACTAGCGTAGAGACCCAGTACTTC; CDR3: CASSLVGTSVETQYF
V: TRBV5-5; size: -; J: TRBJ1-4; D: -; DNA: TGTGCCAGCAGCTTGGCGGACGGAGGCAATGAAAAACTGTTTTTT; CDR3: CASSLADGGNEKLFF
V: TRBV7-3; size: -; J: TRBJ1-1; D: TRBD1; DNA: TGTGCCAGCAGCCAGGGACAGGGTGAAGCTTTCTTT; CDR3: CASSQGQGEAFF
V: TRBV5-8; size: -; J: TRBJ1-5; D: -; DNA: TGTGCCAGCAACCGTGACAGGTCTCAAGGTCAGCCCCAGCATTTT; CDR3: CASNRDRSQGQPQHF
V: TRBV13; size: -; J: TRBJ1-1; D: TRBD1; DNA: TGTGCCAGCAGCATAAGGGGGCGAAACACTGAAGCTTTCTTT; CDR3: CASSIRGRNTEAFF
V: TRBV6-4; size: -; J: TRBJ2-3; D: TRBD2; DNA: TGTGCCAGCAGTGTCCCCCCTCGGGGGGGGCAAGTCGCAGATACGCAGTATTTT; CDR3: CASSVPPRGGQVADTQYF
V: TRBV6-4; size: -; J: TRBJ1-1; D: TRBD1; DNA: TGTGCCAGCAGTCTGACAGGGACGACTGAAGCTTTCTTT; CDR3: CASSLTGTTEAFF
V: TRBV7-9; size: -; J: TRBJ2-1; D: TRBD2; DNA: TGTGCCAGCAGCTTTCTAGCGGGAGTCGGCTACAATGAGCAGTTCTTC; CDR3: CASSFLAGVGYNEQFF
V: TRBV19; size: -; J: TRBJ2-7; D: TRBD2; DNA: TGTGCCAGTAGGGGACTAGCGGGTAGCTCCTACGAGCAGTACTTC; CDR3: CASRGLAGSSYEQYF
V: TRBV28; size: -; J: TRBJ1-1; D: -; DNA: TGTGCCAGCGGAACAGGGCCCGCCTCGGAAGCTTTCTTT; CDR3: CASGTGPASEAFF